Each of the 16 T cell receptor beta chains below was sequenced from the same sample in a study of T cells in women clearing cervical HPV infection. The assay was immunoSEQ multiplex PCR, and TCRdb's table has in-frame clones only and misses some. This specimen shows around 30,000 clones; the ten leading clones hold under 3.5%. The sequencing input was blood buffy coat. These receptors came from a woman aged 18-70 years with a cervical HPV16 infection that either progressed to CIN3+ or cleared (not recorded which).

Notes on this clone: The CDR3 end lies 3 residues beyond the end of the read and is filled in from the germline J gene. This chain connects TRBV15 to TRBJ2-1, with TRBD2 identical over 8 bases. The CDR3 has 14 residues. The V gene's germline CDR1 is LNHNV and CDR2 YYDKDF (reference sequence). The V and J ends lost 6 bases and 9 bases, in that order; junction bases with no gene match: 10. The CDR3 DNA, read in part, is TGTGCCACCAGGACGACTAGCGATTCATCTGAG. This translates into CATRTTSDSSE. The complete CDR3 reads CATRTTSDSSEQFF.

A word on this clone: The read terminates 3 residues before the CDR3 end, so the remaining end is supplied by the germline J gene. The chain combines TRBV27 with TRBJ1-2; 9 bases line up with TRBD1. Germline CDR1 is MNHEY and CDR2 is SMNVEV (reference sequence). The CDR3 sequence is 15 residues long. CDR3: CASSPGQGPTRGYTF. The DNA read from the CDR3 is TGTGCCAGCAGTCCGGGACAGGGCCCGACCCGGGGC.

Remarks on this clone: The read ends 3 residues before the CDR3 terminus; that terminus is restored from the germline J gene. This chain joins TRBV20-1 and TRBJ1-2; 7 nucleotides agree with TRBD1. The germline gives CDR1 DFQATT, CDR2 SNEGSKA (reference sequence). This CDR3 has 11 amino acids. Trimming removed 6 bases from V and 5 bases from J; junction bases left unmatched: 3. The sequenced part of the CDR3 DNA is TGCAGTGCCGGGACAGATTATGGC. Translation gives CSAGTDYG. The whole CDR3 protein is CSAGTDYGYTF.

As for this clone: The read halts 3 residues ahead of the CDR3 end, with the missing end drawn from the germline J gene. This sequence joins TRBV5-8 and TRBJ2-3, with 7 bases lining up with TRBD2. The length of the CDR3 is 15 residues. V lost 1 base and J lost 2; bases outside the gene matches: 4. Germline V gene lookup returns CDR1 SGHTS and CDR2 YDEGEE. Partial CDR3 DNA: TGTGCCAGCAGCTTGATGCGGGGGAACACAGATACG. It codes for CASSLMRGNTDT. In full, the CDR3 is CASSLMRGNTDTQYF.

To note about this clone: The read terminates 3 residues ahead of where the CDR3 ends, so the germline J gene completes it. The chain carries TRBV20-1 and TRBJ2-1; 11 bases map to TRBD2. J gave up 6 bases and V 7 bases, and 8 bases lay outside the gene matches. Germline V gives CDR1 DFQATT, CDR2 SNEGSKA (reference sequence). The CDR3 extends over 14 amino acids. The CDR3 protein is CSEQLAGVGNEQFF. The part of the CDR3 DNA that was read is TGCAGTGAACAACTAGCGGGAGTAGGCAATGAG.

With respect to this clone: The read stops 3 residues short of the end of the CDR3; the missing end is completed from the germline J gene. The chain has TRBV20-1 and TRBJ2-1; possibly TRBD2 for D (5 bases). The germline V gene encodes CDR1 DFQATT and CDR2 SNEGSKA (reference sequence). V gave up 4 bases and J gave up 4 bases, with 14 bases separating them. This CDR3 comprises 14 residues. CDR3 DNA, as far as it was read: TGCAGTGCTAAAAGCGGCCTACCTTACAATGAG. Translated, it gives CSAKSGLPYNE. The whole CDR3 reads CSAKSGLPYNEQFF.

Concerning this clone: Read coverage stops 3 residues before the CDR3 terminus; the germline J gene supplies the remainder. This chain joins TRBV7-6 and TRBJ1-5, with D unclear. The CDR3 runs to 15 residues. Trimming stripped 1 base from V and 6 bases from J, with 13 bases between. CDR1 SGHVS and CDR2 FNYEAQ come from the germline V gene. CDR3 DNA (partial): TGTGCCAGCAGCTTAGACAGCGGCCCCGGTCAGCCC. It codes for CASSLDSGPGQP. The complete CDR3 sequence is CASSLDSGPGQPQHF. Complete variable domain (other parts from reference TRBV7-6 and TRBJ1-5): GAGVSQSPRYKVTKRGQDVALRCDPISGHVSLYWYRQALGQGPEFLTYFNYEAQQDKSGLPNDRFSAERPEGSISTLTIQRTEQRDSAMYRCASSLDSGPGQPQHFGDGTRLSIL.

As regards this clone: The DNA ends 3 residues before the CDR3 does, and the rest of the CDR3 is filled in from the germline J gene. J is TRBJ2-4 and V is TRBV2; TRBD1 is a possible D gene (6 bases). CDR3 length: 15 amino acids. Trimming removed 7 bases from V and 2 bases from J, with 15 bases in between. Germline V gives CDR1 SNHLY, CDR2 FYNNEI. CDR3 bases read: TGTGCCAGCACTCCGGTAGGGGGAACCAAAAACATT. It encodes CASTPVGGTKNI. The full CDR3 is CASTPVGGTKNIQYF.

The CDR3 DNA, read in part, is TGTGCCAGCAGCCAAGATCAAGGGGGCGTCTACGAG. Translation: CASSQDQGGVYE. The CDR3, in full, reads CASSQDQGGVYEQYF. This rearrangement joins TRBV4-2 to TRBJ2-7; TRBD1 aligns across 7 bases. Read coverage stops 3 residues before the CDR3 terminus; the germline J gene supplies the remainder. This CDR3 is 15 amino acids long. The trim removed 0 bases at V and 3 bases at J, leaving 5 bases unmatched. Germline CDR1 LGHNA, CDR2 YNFKEQ.

In regard to this clone: The read terminates 3 residues ahead of where the CDR3 ends, so the germline J gene completes it. The chain employs TRBV7-2 and TRBJ2-3; D perhaps matches TRBD1 (6 bases). There are 16 residues in the CDR3. Per germline, CDR1 SGHTA and CDR2 FQGNSA. V was clipped by 0 bases and J by 1 base, with 11 bases between them. The part of the CDR3 DNA that was read is TGTGCCAGCAGCTTAGCTGGGGGCCGCCGCACAGATACG. This gives the protein CASSLAGGRRTDT. The whole CDR3 protein is CASSLAGGRRTDTQYF.

The CDR3 sequence is CASSEGVGQRYGDYTF. The CDR3 DNA, read in part, is TGTGCCAGCAGTGAAGGGGTAGGACAGCGGTATGGCGAC. The J gene is TRBJ1-2, the V gene TRBV2; a possible D gene is TRBD1 (6 bases). The DNA ends 3 residues before the CDR3 does, and the rest of the CDR3 is filled in from the germline J gene. The CDR3 sequence is 16 residues long. From germline, CDR1 is SNHLY and CDR2 FYNNEI.

A note on this clone: The CDR3 end is not reached by the read, which stops 3 residues before it; the germline J gene fills it in. The V call is TRBV10-1, the J call TRBJ2-7, with 14 bases identical to TRBD2. V shed 4 bases and J 2 bases; nucleotides not matched to a gene: 4. CDR1 is WNHNN and CDR2 is SYGVQD in the germline V gene (reference sequence). The CDR3 has 16 residues. The CDR3 DNA, read in part, is TGCGCCAGCAGTGGAGGGACTAGCGGGAGAGCCTACGAG. Translation: CASSGGTSGRAYE. The CDR3 in its entirety is CASSGGTSGRAYEQYF.

CDR3 protein: CASSFGGYGNTIYF. Partial CDR3 DNA: TGTGCCAGCAGTTTCGGAGGGTATGGAAACACC. The J gene is TRBJ1-3, the V gene TRBV12-3 or TRBV12-4; D is ambiguous. The read gets to within 3 residues of the CDR3 end, and the germline J gene fills in the rest. V dropped 3 bases and J dropped 3 bases, with 9 bases sitting between them. This CDR3 comprises 14 residues.

For this clone: The observed sequence ends 3 residues before the CDR3 terminus, with the missing tail filled in from the germline J gene. The rearrangement joins TRBV29-1 to TRBJ1-2, with 7 bases lining up with TRBD1. The CDR3 runs 14 residues. Germline loops: CDR1 SQVTM, CDR2 ANQGSEA. V lost 4 bases and J lost 4; bases outside the gene matches: 9. The CDR3 spells CSVAGTDRLYGYTF. The part of the CDR3 DNA that was read is TGCAGCGTTGCGGGTACGGACAGGCTCTATGGC.

As to this clone: The CDR3 extends 3 residues past the end of the read, so its final part is completed from the germline J gene. The chain uses TRBV20-1 and TRBJ1-1; D is possibly TRBD1 (6 bases). Per the germline V gene, CDR1 is DFQATT and CDR2 is SNEGSKA (reference sequence). Trimming removed 6 bases from V and 0 bases from J, with 11 bases in between. This CDR3 has 13 residues. CDR3 bases read: TGCAGTGCCCGTTGGACAGTGAACACTGAA. The encoded protein is CSARWTVNTE. The full CDR3 reads CSARWTVNTEAFF.

As regards this clone: The sequence runs out 3 residues before the end of the CDR3; the remainder is reconstructed from the germline J gene. V gene TRBV20-1 combines with J gene TRBJ2-5; 11 positions agree with TRBD2. V shed 6 bases, J shed 5 bases, and the junction held 17 bases outside the gene matches. CDR1 is DFQATT and CDR2 is SNEGSKA in the germline V gene (reference sequence). This CDR3 region has 17 residues. CDR3 DNA (partial): TGCAGTGCATCTCCCCAAGGCCTAGCGGGGGGCGGGGAGACC. It translates to CSASPQGLAGGGET. The entire CDR3 protein is CSASPQGLAGGGETQYF.